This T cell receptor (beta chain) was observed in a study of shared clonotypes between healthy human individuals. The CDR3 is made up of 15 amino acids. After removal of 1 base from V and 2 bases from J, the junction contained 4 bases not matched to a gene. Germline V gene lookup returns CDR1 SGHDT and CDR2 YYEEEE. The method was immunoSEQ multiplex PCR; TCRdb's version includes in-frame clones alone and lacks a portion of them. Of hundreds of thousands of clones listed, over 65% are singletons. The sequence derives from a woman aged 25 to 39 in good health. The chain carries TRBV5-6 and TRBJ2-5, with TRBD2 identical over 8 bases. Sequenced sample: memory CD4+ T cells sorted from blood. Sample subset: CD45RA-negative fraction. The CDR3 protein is CASSLKAGAQETQYF. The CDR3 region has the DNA TGTGCCAGCAGCTTGAAAGCGGGGGCACAAGAGACCCAGTACTTC.